This is a list of T cell receptor beta chains from one sample in a study of shared clonotypes between healthy human individuals. Clones were read by immunoSEQ multiplex PCR, and TCRdb kept only the in-frame ones, dropping some. This sample has approximately 500,000 clones, with 90% to 96% found just once. Sequenced input: naive CD4+ T cells sorted from blood. The receptors stem from a woman in her thirties in good health. CDR3s include the opening cysteine and the closing phenylalanine or tryptophan. The D gene is left open where the match is weak. Expanded clones get a size class; other rows say once, few or many, or leave the size out.

V	D	size	J	CDR3	DNA
TRBV9	TRBD1	NA	TRBJ2-2	CASTPDRGRTGELFF	TGTGCCAGCACGCCAGACAGGGGGCGAACCGGGGAGCTGTTTTTT
TRBV5-1	NA	NA	TRBJ2-2	CASSIDSNTGELFF	TGCGCCAGCAGCATTGACTCGAACACCGGGGAGCTGTTTTTT
TRBV20-1	NA	once	TRBJ2-7	CSAGREPEQYF	TGCAGTGCCGGCCGCGAACCCGAGCAGTACTTC
TRBV2	TRBD2	NA	TRBJ2-1	CASTDRLAGGNEQFF	TGTGCCAGCACCGATCGACTAGCGGGAGGGAATGAGCAGTTCTTC
TRBV27	NA	NA	TRBJ1-2	CASSASNRDRYGYTF	TGTGCCAGCAGTGCCTCAAACAGGGATCGCTATGGCTACACCTTC
TRBV7-7	TRBD2	NA	TRBJ2-7	CASSPPGLAGGYCYEQYF	TGTGCCAGCAGCCCCCCCGGGCTAGCGGGAGGGTACTGCTACGAGCAGTACTTC
TRBV5-6	NA	NA	TRBJ1-2	CASSHRVFFGDENGYTF	TGTGCCAGCAGCCATAGGGTATTTTTTGGGGATGAGAATGGCTACACCTTC
TRBV6-5	NA	NA	TRBJ1-5	CASGEPLHF	TGTGCCAGCGGGGAGCCACTCCATTTT
TRBV10-1	NA	NA	TRBJ2-1	CASSESVNPIYNEQFF	TGCGCCAGCAGTGAGTCCGTAAACCCGATTTACAATGAGCAGTTCTTC
TRBV6-4	NA	NA	TRBJ2-7	CASSDLDSYLYPYSYEQYF	TGTGCCAGCAGTGACCTGGACAGTTACCTATACCCATACTCCTACGAGCAGTACTTC
TRBV19	NA	NA	TRBJ2-1	CASSTQTGTRVINNEQFF	TGTGCCAGTAGTACCCAAACCGGGACAAGGGTTATAAACAATGAGCAGTTCTTC
TRBV5-4	TRBD1	NA	TRBJ1-1	CASSPWDSLMNTEAFF	TGTGCCAGCAGCCCGTGGGACAGCCTCATGAACACTGAAGCTTTCTTT
TRBV5-6	TRBD1	NA	TRBJ2-5	CASSTTRGRPSRETQYF	TGTGCCAGCAGCACCACCAGGGGGAGACCCAGCAGGGAGACCCAGTACTTC
TRBV18	NA	NA	TRBJ2-5	CASSPSMVVYQGTQYF	TGTGCCAGCTCACCGAGTATGGTAGTGTACCAAGGGACCCAGTACTTC
TRBV6-5	TRBD1	NA	TRBJ1-1	CASSYSFGQGTEAFF	TGTGCCAGCAGTTACTCTTTCGGACAGGGAACTGAAGCTTTCTTT
TRBV4-1	NA	NA	TRBJ2-2	CASSHPTRTNTGELFF	TGCGCCAGCAGCCACCCGACACGGACGAACACCGGGGAGCTGTTTTTT
TRBV5-1	NA	NA	TRBJ1-1	CASSLALGRNTEAFF	TGCGCCAGCAGCTTGGCCCTTGGCAGGAACACTGAAGCTTTCTTT
TRBV7-6	NA	NA	TRBJ2-7	CASSIASPYEQYF	TGTGCCAGCAGCATAGCGAGCCCCTACGAGCAGTACTTC
TRBV19	TRBD1	NA	TRBJ2-7	CASSRDSDYEQYF	TGTGCCAGTAGCCGGGACAGTGACTACGAGCAGTACTTC
TRBV15	TRBD2	NA	TRBJ2-7	CATSRDPGGGTYEQYF	TGTGCCACCAGCAGAGATCCTGGGGGAGGGACCTACGAGCAGTACTTC
TRBV10-1	NA	NA	TRBJ1-2	CASSDRSYGYTF	TGCGCCAGCAGTGACAGAAGCTATGGCTACACCTTC
TRBV10-3	TRBD1	NA	TRBJ2-7	CAIRGTVNSYEQYF	TGTGCCATCAGAGGGACAGTTAACTCCTACGAGCAGTACTTC
TRBV28	NA	NA	TRBJ2-1	CASSLLINEQFF	TGTGCCAGCAGTTTACTAATCAATGAGCAGTTCTTC
TRBV2	TRBD2	NA	TRBJ2-1	CASNWGEGAGGDEQFF	TGTGCCAGCAATTGGGGGGAAGGAGCGGGAGGGGATGAGCAGTTCTTC
TRBV27	NA	NA	TRBJ1-1	CASSRDRRVDTEAFF	TGTGCCAGCAGTAGGGACCGCCGGGTGGACACTGAAGCTTTCTTT
TRBV5-6	NA	NA	TRBJ2-3	CASSLGPGRKISTDTQYF	TGTGCCAGCAGCCTTGGTCCAGGACGGAAGATAAGCACAGATACGCAGTATTTT
TRBV18	NA	few	TRBJ1-5	CASSPGQNSNQPQHF	TGTGCCAGCTCCCCCGGACAGAATAGCAATCAGCCCCAGCATTTT
TRBV5-1	TRBD1	NA	TRBJ1-1	CASSPGQGEIGTEAFF	TGCGCCAGCAGCCCTGGACAGGGGGAGATCGGCACTGAAGCTTTCTTT
TRBV9	NA	NA	TRBJ2-3	CASSPRTSADTQYF	TGTGCCAGCAGCCCTAGGACCAGCGCCGATACGCAGTATTTT
TRBV2	NA	once	TRBJ2-2	CASALRTSYTGELFF	TGTGCCAGCGCTTTGCGGACTTCCTACACCGGGGAGCTGTTTTTT
TRBV6-6	TRBD2	once	TRBJ2-7	CASRHSIAGGLDEQYF	TGTGCCAGCAGACACAGTATAGCGGGAGGTCTAGACGAGCAGTACTTC
TRBV2	NA	NA	TRBJ2-4	CASSGLRTEKQYF	TGTGCCAGCAGTGGGTTAAGGACAGAGAAACAGTACTTC
TRBV5-4	TRBD2	NA	TRBJ2-1	CASSHDGGRINEQFF	TGTGCCAGCAGCCACGATGGCGGGAGGATAAATGAGCAGTTCTTC
TRBV4-1	TRBD2	NA	TRBJ2-5	CASSQDKTSGRAGRETQYF	TGCGCCAGCAGCCAAGATAAGACTAGCGGGAGGGCCGGCCGGGAGACCCAGTACTTC
TRBV27	NA	NA	TRBJ2-3	CASSHRAQPTDTQYF	TGTGCCAGCAGCCACCGGGCCCAACCTACAGATACGCAGTATTTT
TRBV28	TRBD1	NA	TRBJ1-4	CATLQGAGEKLFF	TGTGCCACGTTACAGGGGGCGGGTGAAAAACTGTTTTTT
TRBV7-6	NA	NA	TRBJ2-7	CASSPRVGPGEQYF	TGTGCCAGCAGCCCTAGGGTCGGGCCGGGGGAGCAGTACTTC
TRBV5-1	NA	NA	TRBJ2-2	CASSFSGTSTGELFF	TGCGCCAGCAGCTTCTCCGGGACATCAACCGGGGAGCTGTTTTTT
TRBV7-2	NA	NA	TRBJ2-7	CASSYQAGYEQYF	TGTGCCAGCAGCTATCAAGCGGGCTACGAGCAGTACTTC
TRBV6-6	NA	NA	TRBJ2-1	CASSYERVSYNEQFF	TGTGCCAGCAGTTATGAGCGGGTCTCCTACAATGAGCAGTTCTTC
TRBV27	NA	NA	TRBJ2-7	CATRDANLYEQYF	TGTGCCACACGGGACGCCAATCTTTACGAGCAGTACTTC
TRBV6-6	NA	once	TRBJ2-7	CASSYGTDYYEQYF	TGTGCCAGCAGTTACGGGACCGACTACTACGAGCAGTACTTC
TRBV15	TRBD1	NA	TRBJ2-7	CATSRGGVAGGGEQYF	TGTGCCACCAGCAGAGGAGGGGTGGCAGGGGGCGGCGAGCAGTACTTC
TRBV18	NA	NA	TRBJ2-7	CASSPNGGPDEQYF	TGTGCCAGCTCACCAAACGGGGGGCCAGACGAGCAGTACTTC
TRBV11-1	NA	NA	TRBJ2-7	CASSLGLLPRSSYEQYF	TGTGCCAGCAGCCTTGGACTTTTACCTAGGAGCTCCTACGAGCAGTACTTC
TRBV11-2	NA	NA	TRBJ2-7	CASSPGGGPTYEQYF	TGTGCCAGCAGCCCAGGTGGCGGGCCCACCTACGAGCAGTACTTC
TRBV18	TRBD1	once	TRBJ2-5	CASSRGQGDQETQYF	TGTGCCAGCTCACGTGGACAGGGTGATCAAGAGACCCAGTACTTC
TRBV28	NA	NA	TRBJ1-2	CASSSGGRPPNYGYTF	TGTGCCAGCAGTTCGGGGGGACGGCCACCGAACTATGGCTACACCTTC
TRBV7-3	NA	NA	TRBJ2-3	CASSLFPIQRTTGDTQYF	TGTGCCAGCAGCTTATTCCCCATCCAGCGGACGACCGGAGATACGCAGTATTTT
TRBV28	NA	NA	TRBJ2-5	CASSALLETQYF	TGTGCCAGCAGCGCGCTCCTAGAGACCCAGTACTTC
TRBV19	TRBD1	NA	TRBJ1-3	CASSDPAGTGMSGGNTIYF	TGTGCCAGTAGTGACCCCGCCGGGACAGGGATGTCTGGTGGAAACACCATATATTTT
TRBV6-1	NA	NA	TRBJ1-1	CASTPGHSHTEAFF	TGTGCCAGCACGCCGGGTCACAGCCACACTGAAGCTTTCTTT
TRBV18	NA	NA	TRBJ2-7	CASSLTDDTEQYF	TGTGCCAGCTCACTTACGGACGACACGGAGCAGTACTTC
TRBV5-6	TRBD2	NA	TRBJ2-1	CASTGTMEPYNEQFF	TGTGCCAGCACTGGGACTATGGAACCCTACAATGAGCAGTTCTTC
TRBV11-2	NA	NA	TRBJ2-7	CASSIRTRAYEQYF	TGTGCCAGCAGCATCAGGACTCGAGCCTACGAGCAGTACTTC
TRBV4-1	NA	NA	TRBJ2-6	CASSQDRTDVSPFQSGANVLTF	TGCGCCAGCAGCCAAGATCGGACAGATGTCAGTCCATTCCAATCTGGGGCCAACGTCCTGACTTTC